What follows describes a single T cell receptor beta chain. Antigen: not known. This CDR3 has 14 amino acids. V lost 6 bases to trimming and J lost 7 bases; unmatched junction nucleotides: 11. Germline-derived CDR1 and CDR2 are LGHNA and YNFKEQ. 5'RACE template switching generated TCR cDNA, adding a universal primer site and UMIs. MiXCR, applied by TCRdb to the 5' RACE reads, yields one record per CDR3 protein. In the table there are roughly 340,000 distinct CDR3 sequences, 8% to 10% of which are singletons. This sample is drawn from a study of T cells after yellow fever vaccination. Study-wide points: Subsequent booster samples again held most clones from primary vaccination (less than 98% CD4, 88% CD8). FACS-sorted repertoires could harbor abundant contaminating bulk-population clonotypes.

The rearrangement links TRBV4-2 to TRBJ1-1; TRBD1 aligns across 7 bases. The sequencing here drew on PBMCs, taken on the day of the first yellow fever vaccination. This clonotype was obtained from a man aged 18 to 30 who received the YFV17D yellow fever vaccine. The CDR3 spells CASRTGQVKDEAFF. The DNA of the CDR3 is TGTGCCAGCAGAACCGGACAGGTCAAGGATGAAGCTTTCTTT.